One T cell receptor beta chain is described in this entry. Its matching antigen is unknown. Data came from immunoSEQ multiplex PCR; TCRdb stores just in-frame clones and leaves some out. The sample has about 98,000 clones; 87% are singletons. The data are from a study of cytomegalovirus exposure and HLA in healthy donors. The CDR3 has 16 residues. J was trimmed by 1 base and V by 3 bases; bases with no gene match: 6. From germline, CDR1 is MGHDK and CDR2 SYGVNS. Findings and limits, study-wide: Cytomegalovirus association was listed for 170 or so TCR beta chains. Generally TCR sequences proved uncommon, though certain public TCRs appeared in numerous donors.

Material for sequencing was PBMCs. This TCR was sampled from a man younger than 30 in good health and CMV-seropositive. This chain links TRBV25-1 with TRBJ2-4; 7 bases align to TRBD1. The CDR3 region is CASSDPQTGAKNIQYF. The CDR3 DNA is TGTGCCAGCAGTGACCCTCAGACAGGGGCCAAAAACATTCAGTACTTC. Supplemented by reference TRBV25-1 and TRBJ2-4, the full variable domain reads EADIYQTPRYLVIGTGKKITLECSQTMGHDKMYWYQQDPGMELHLIHYSYGVNSTEKGDLSSESTVSRIRTEHFPLTLESARPSHTSQYLCASSDPQTGAKNIQYFGAGTRLSVL.